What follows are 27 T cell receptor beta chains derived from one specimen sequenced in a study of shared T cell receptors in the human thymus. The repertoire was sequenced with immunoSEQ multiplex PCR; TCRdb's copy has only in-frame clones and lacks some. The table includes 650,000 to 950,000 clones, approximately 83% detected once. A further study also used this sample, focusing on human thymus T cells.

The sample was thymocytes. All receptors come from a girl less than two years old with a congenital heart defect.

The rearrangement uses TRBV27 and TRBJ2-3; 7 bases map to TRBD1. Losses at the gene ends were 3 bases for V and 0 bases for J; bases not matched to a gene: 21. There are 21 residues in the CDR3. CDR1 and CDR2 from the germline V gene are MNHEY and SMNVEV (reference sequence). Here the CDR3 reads CASSLHPSRDSRARSTDTQYF. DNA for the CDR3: TGTGCCAGCAGTTTGCACCCATCACGGGACAGCCGGGCACGGAGCACAGATACGCAGTATTTT.

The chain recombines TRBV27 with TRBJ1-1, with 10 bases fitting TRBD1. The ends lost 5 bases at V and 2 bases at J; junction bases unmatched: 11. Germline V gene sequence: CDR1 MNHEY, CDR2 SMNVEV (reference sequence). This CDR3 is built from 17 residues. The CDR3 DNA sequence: TGTGCCAGCAGTCCCGAGGGCGGGACAGGGGACAACACTGAAGCTTTCTTT. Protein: CASSPEGGTGDNTEAFF.

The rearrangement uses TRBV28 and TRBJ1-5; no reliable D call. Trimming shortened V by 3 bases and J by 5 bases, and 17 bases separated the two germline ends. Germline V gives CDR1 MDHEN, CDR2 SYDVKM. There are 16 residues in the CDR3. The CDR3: CASSLGRVAGDQPQHF. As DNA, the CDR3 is TGTGCCAGCAGTTTGGGGAGGGTTGCGGGTGATCAGCCCCAGCATTTT.

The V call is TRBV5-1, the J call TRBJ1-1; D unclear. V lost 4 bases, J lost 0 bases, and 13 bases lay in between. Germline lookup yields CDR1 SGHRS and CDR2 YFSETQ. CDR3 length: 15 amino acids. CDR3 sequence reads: CASSRGRVMNTEAFF. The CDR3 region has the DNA TGCGCCAGCAGCCGGGGTCGGGTTATGAACACTGAAGCTTTCTTT. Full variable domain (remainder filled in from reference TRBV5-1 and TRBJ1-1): KAGVTQTPRYLIKTRGQQVTLSCSPISGHRSVSWYQQTPGQGLQFLFEYFSETQRNKGNFPGRFSGRQFSNSRSEMNVSTLELGDSALYLCASSRGRVMNTEAFFGQGTRLTVV.

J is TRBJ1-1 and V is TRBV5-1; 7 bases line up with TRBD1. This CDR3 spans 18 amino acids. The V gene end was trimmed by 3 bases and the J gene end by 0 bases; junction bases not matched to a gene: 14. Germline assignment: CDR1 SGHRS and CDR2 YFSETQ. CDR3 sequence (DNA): TGCGCCAGCAGCTATCGACAGGGATTGAGGGGTATGAACACTGAAGCTTTCTTT. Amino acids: CASSYRQGLRGMNTEAFF.

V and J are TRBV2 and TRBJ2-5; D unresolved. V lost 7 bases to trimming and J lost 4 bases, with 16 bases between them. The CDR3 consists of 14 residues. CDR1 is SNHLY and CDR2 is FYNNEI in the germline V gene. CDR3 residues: CASIPEFWRETQYF. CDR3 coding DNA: TGTGCCAGCATCCCGGAGTTTTGGAGAGAGACCCAGTACTTC. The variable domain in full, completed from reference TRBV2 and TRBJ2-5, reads EPEVTQTPSHQVTQMGQEVILRCVPISNHLYFYWYRQILGQKVEFLVSFYNNEISEKSEIFDDQFSVERPDGSNFTLKIRSTKLEDSAMYFCASIPEFWRETQYFGPGTRLLVL.

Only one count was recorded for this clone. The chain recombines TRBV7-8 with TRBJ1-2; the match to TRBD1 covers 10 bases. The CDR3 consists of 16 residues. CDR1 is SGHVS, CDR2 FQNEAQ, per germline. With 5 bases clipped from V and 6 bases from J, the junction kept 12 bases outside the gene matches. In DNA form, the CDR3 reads TGTGCCAGCAGCCCCCGGGACAGGGGTACGAAAGATGGCTACACCTTC. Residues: CASSPRDRGTKDGYTF.

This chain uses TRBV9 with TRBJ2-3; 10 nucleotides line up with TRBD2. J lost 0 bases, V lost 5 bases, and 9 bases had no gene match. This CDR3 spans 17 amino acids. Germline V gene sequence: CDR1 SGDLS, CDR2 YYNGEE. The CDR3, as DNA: TGTGCCAGCAGGAGAGAACTAGCGGGGTCTAGCACAGATACGCAGTATTTT. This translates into CASRRELAGSSTDTQYF. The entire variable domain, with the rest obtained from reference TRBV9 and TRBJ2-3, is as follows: DSGVTQTPKHLITATGQRVTLRCSPRSGDLSVYWYQQSLDQGLQFLIQYYNGEERAKGNILERFSAQQFPDLHSELNLSSLELGDSALYFCASRRELAGSSTDTQYFGPGTRLTVL.

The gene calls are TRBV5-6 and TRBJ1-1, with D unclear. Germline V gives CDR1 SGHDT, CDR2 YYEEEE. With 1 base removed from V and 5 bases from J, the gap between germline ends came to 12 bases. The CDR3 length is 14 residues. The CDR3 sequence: CASSLFHSGTEAFF. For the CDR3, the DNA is TGTGCCAGCAGCTTGTTCCACTCGGGGACTGAAGCTTTCTTT.

This chain's CDR3 is CASITTAVLPYEQYF. The CDR3 DNA reads as TGTGCCAGCATTACGACTGCAGTCCTACCCTACGAGCAGTACTTC. The chain couples TRBV28 to TRBJ2-7; the D is unclear. Germline assignment: CDR1 MDHEN and CDR2 SYDVKM. V was trimmed by 7 bases and J by 2 bases, leaving 18 bases between them. The CDR3 consists of 15 residues.

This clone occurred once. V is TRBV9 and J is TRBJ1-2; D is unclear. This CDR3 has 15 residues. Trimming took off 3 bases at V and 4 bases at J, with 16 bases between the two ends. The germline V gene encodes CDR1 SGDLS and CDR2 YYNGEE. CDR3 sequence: CASSGSIQALYGYTF. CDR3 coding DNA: TGTGCCAGCAGCGGGTCAATTCAGGCCCTCTATGGCTACACCTTC.

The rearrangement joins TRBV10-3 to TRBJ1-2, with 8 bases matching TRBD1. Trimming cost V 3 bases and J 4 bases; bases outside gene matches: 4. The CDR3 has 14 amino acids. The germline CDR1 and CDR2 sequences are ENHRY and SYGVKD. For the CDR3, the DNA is TGTGCCATCAGTGATCCGGGGACAGGCTATGGCTACACCTTC. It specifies CAISDPGTGYGYTF.

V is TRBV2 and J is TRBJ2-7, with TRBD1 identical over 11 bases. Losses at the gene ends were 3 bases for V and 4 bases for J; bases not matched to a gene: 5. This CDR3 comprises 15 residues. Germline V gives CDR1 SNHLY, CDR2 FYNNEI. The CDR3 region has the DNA TGTGCCAGCAGTGAGTCTCGGGACAGGGGGTACGAGCAGTACTTC. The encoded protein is CASSESRDRGYEQYF.

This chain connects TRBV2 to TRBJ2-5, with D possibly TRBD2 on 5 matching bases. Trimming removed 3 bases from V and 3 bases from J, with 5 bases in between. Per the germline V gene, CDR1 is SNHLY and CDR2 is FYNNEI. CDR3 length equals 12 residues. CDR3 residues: CASSDGEETQYF. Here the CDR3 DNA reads TGTGCCAGCAGTGACGGGGAAGAGACCCAGTACTTC.

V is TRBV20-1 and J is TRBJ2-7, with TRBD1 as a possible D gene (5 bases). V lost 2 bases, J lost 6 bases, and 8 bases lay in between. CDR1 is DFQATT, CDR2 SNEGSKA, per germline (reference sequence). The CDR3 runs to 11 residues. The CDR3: CSARLRGEQYF. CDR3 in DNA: TGCAGTGCTAGACTAAGGGGCGAGCAGTACTTC.

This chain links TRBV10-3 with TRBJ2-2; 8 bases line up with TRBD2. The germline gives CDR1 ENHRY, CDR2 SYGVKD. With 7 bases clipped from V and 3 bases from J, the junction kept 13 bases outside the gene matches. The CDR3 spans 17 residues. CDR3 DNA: TGTGCCATCACCGAAGGTGGAGACGGGGGGGACACCGGGGAGCTGTTTTTT. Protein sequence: CAITEGGDGGDTGELFF.

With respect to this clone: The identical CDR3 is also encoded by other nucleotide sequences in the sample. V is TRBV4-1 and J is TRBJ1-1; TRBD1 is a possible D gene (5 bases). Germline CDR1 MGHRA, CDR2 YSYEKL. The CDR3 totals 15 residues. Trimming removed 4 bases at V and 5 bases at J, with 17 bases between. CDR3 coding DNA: TGCGCCAGCAGCCCCGCTTTAGGGCGACAGACTGAAGCTTTCTTT. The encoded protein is CASSPALGRQTEAFF.

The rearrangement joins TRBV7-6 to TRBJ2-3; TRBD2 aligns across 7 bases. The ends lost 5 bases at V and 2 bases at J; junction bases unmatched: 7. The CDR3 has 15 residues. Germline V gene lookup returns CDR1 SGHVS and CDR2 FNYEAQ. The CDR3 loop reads CASSTTGGITDTQYF. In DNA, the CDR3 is TGTGCCAGCAGCACGACCGGGGGGATCACAGATACGCAGTATTTT.

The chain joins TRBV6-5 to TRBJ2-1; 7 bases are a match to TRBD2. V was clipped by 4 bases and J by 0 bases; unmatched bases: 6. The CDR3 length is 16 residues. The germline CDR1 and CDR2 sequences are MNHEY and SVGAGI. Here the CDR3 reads CASSSLRDYSYNEQFF. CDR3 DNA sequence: TGTGCCAGCAGTTCCCTCCGGGACTACTCCTACAATGAGCAGTTCTTC.

CDR3 DNA: TGTGCCAGCAGTGGGGAGGAGGTGAACACTGAAGCTTTCTTT. This gives the protein CASSGEEVNTEAFF. The genes are TRBV2 and TRBJ1-1; D remains unclear. There are 14 residues in the CDR3. Germline CDR1 is SNHLY and CDR2 is FYNNEI. The germline V and J ends were trimmed by 4 bases and 0 bases, with 9 bases remaining between them.

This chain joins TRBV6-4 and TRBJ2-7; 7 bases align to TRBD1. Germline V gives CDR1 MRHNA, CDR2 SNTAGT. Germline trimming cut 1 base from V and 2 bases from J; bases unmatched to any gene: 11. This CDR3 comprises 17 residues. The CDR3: CASSDYRRDREAYEQYF. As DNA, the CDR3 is TGTGCCAGCAGTGACTATAGACGGGACAGAGAAGCCTACGAGCAGTACTTC.

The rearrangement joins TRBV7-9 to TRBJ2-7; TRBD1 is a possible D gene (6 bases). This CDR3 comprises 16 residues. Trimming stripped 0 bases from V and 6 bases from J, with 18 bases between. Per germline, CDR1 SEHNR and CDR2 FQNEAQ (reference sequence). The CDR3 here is CASSLAPKTGPLEQYF. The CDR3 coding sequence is TGTGCCAGCAGCTTAGCGCCCAAGACAGGCCCCCTCGAGCAGTACTTC.

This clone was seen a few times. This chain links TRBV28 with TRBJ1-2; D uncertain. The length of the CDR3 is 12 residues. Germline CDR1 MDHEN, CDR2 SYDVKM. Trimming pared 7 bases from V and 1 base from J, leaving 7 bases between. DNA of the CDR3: TGTGCCAGCAATGGAGATAACTATGGCTACACCTTC. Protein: CASNGDNYGYTF.

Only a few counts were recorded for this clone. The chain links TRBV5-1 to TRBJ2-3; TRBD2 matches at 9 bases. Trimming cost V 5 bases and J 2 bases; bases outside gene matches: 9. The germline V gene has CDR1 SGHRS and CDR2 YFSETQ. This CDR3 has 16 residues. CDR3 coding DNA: TGCGCCAGCAGACCTGAGCGGGGGGATTACACAGATACGCAGTATTTT. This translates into CASRPERGDYTDTQYF.

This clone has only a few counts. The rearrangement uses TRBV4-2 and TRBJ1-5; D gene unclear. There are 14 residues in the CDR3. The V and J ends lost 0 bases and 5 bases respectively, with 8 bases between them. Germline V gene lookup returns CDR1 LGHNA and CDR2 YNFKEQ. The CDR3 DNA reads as TGTGCCAGCAGCCAAGATCCCCGGGATCAGCCCCAGCATTTT. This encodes CASSQDPRDQPQHF.

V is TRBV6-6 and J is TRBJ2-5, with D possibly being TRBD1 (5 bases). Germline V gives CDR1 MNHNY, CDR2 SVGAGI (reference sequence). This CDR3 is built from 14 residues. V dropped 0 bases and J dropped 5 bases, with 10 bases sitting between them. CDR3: CASSYSSSGETQYF. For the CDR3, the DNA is TGTGCCAGCAGTTACTCGAGTTCAGGGGAGACCCAGTACTTC.

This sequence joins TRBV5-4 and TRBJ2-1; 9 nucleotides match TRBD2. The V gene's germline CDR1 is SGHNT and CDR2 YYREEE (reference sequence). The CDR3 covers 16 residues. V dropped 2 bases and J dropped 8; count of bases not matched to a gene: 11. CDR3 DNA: TGTGCCAGCAGCTTTTTATCAGCGGGGGGAACGGATGAGCAGTTCTTC. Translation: CASSFLSAGGTDEQFF.